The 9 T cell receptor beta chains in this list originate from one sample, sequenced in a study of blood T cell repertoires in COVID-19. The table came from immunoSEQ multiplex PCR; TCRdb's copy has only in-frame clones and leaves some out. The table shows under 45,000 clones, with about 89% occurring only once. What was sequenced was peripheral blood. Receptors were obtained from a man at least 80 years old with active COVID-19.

The CDR3 sequence is CASSNGQGIGYTF. Here the CDR3 DNA reads TGTGCCAGCAGCAACGGACAGGGGATTGGCTACACCTTC. J is TRBJ1-2 and V is TRBV7-2; 9 bases align to TRBD1. There are 13 residues in the CDR3. J lost 7 bases, V lost 5 bases, and 5 bases had no gene match. Germline CDR1 and CDR2: SGHTA and FQGNSA. Based on the CDR3 plus reference TRBV7-2 and TRBJ1-2, the full variable domain is GAGVSQSPSNKVTEKGKDVELRCDPISGHTALYWYRQSLGQGLEFLIYFQGNSAPDKSGLPSDRFSAERTGGSVSTLTIQRTQQEDSAVYLCASSNGQGIGYTFGSGTRLTVV.

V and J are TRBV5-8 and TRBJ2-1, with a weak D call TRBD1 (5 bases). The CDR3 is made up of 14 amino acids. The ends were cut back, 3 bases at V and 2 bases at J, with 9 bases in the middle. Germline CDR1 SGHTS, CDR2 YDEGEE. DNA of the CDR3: TGTGCCAGCAGCTCGCCGGACACCTACAATGAGCAGTTCTTC. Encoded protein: CASSSPDTYNEQFF.

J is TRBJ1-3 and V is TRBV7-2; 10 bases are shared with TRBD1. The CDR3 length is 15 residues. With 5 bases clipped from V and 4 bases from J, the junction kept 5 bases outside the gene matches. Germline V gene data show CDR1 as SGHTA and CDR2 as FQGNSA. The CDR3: CASSGQTGGGNTIYF. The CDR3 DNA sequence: TGTGCCAGCAGCGGGCAGACAGGGGGCGGAAACACCATATATTTT.

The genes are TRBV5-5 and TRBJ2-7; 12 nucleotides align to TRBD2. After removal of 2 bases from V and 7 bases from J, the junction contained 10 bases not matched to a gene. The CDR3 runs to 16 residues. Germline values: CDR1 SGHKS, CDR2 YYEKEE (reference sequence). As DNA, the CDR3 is TGTGCCAGCAGCTTAATCTTTGGACTAGCGGGAAGGGAGCAGTACTTC. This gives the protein CASSLIFGLAGREQYF.

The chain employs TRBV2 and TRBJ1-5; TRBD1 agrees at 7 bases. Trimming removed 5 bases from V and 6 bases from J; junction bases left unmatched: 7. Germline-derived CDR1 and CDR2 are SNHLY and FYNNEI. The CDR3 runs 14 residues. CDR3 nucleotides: TGTGCCAGCAGTATCGACAGGGCTGGTCAGCCCCAGCATTTT. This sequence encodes CASSIDRAGQPQHF.

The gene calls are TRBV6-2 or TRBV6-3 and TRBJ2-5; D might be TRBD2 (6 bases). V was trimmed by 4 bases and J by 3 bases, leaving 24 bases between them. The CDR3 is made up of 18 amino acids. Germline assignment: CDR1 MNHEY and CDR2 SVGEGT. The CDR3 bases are TGTGCCAGCAGTTTTGAAGTAGGAGGGCCCCCGCGGGAAGAGACCCAGTACTTC. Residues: CASSFEVGGPPREETQYF.

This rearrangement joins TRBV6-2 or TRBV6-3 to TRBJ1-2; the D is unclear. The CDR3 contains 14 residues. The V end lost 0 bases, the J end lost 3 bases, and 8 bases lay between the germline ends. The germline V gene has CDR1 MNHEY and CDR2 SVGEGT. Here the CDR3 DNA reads TGTGCCAGCAGTTACTCGAGAGGGCACTATGGCTACACCTTC. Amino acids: CASSYSRGHYGYTF.

The chain's CDR3 is CASSQWTGEGYTF. CDR3 DNA: TGCGCCAGCAGCCAATGGACAGGGGAAGGCTACACCTTC. The chain couples TRBV4-1 to TRBJ1-2; 9 bases map to TRBD1. J gave up 8 bases and V 2 bases, and 3 bases lay outside the gene matches. The V gene's germline CDR1 is MGHRA and CDR2 YSYEKL. The CDR3 has 13 amino acids.

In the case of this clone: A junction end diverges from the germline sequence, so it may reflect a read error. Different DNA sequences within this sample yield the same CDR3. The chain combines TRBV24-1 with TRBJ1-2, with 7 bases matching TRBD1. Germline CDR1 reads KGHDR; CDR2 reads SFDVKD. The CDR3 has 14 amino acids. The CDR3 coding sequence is TGTGCCACCAGTGACTCGGGACAGAACAATGGCTACACTTTC. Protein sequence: CATSDSGQNNGYTF.